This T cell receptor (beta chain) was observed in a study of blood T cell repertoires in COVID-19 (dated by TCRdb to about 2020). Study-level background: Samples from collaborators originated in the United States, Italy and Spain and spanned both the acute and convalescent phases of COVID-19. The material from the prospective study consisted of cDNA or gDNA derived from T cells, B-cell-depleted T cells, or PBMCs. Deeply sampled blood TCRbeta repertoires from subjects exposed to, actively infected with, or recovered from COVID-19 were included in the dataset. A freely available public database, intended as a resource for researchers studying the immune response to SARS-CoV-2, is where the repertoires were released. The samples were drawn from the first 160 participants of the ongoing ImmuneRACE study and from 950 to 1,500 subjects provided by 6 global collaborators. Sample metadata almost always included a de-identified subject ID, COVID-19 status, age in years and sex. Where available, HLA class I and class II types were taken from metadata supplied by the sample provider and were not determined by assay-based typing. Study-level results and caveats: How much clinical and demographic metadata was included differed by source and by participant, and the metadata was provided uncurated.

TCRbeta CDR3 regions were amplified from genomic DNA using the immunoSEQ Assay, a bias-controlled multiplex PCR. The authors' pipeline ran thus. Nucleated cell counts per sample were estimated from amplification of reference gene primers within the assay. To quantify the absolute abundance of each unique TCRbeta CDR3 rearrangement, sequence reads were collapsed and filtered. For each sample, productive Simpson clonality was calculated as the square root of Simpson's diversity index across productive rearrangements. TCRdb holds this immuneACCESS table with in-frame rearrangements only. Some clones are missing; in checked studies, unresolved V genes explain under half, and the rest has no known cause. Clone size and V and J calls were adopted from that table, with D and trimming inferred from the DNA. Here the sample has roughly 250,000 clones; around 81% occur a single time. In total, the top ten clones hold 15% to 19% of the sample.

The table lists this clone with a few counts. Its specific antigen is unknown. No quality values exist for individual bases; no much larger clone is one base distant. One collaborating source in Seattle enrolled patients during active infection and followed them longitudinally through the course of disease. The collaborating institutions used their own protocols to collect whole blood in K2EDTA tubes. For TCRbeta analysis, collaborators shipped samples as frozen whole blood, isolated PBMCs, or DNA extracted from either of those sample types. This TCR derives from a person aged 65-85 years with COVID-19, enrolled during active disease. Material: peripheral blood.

The CDR3 has the sequence CASSQVWTGRSVMETQYF. The nucleotide sequence is TGTGCCAGCAGCCAAGTGTGGACAGGGCGGTCAGTAATGGAGACCCAGTACTTC. This chain joins TRBV14 to TRBJ2-5, with TRBD1 identical over 8 junction bases. The CDR3 contains 18 residues, cysteine and phenylalanine counted. Only CDR3 DNA remains: 54 bases, in frame from the first base. Trimming accounts for 1 base at V and 5 bases at J, while the number of junction bases matched to no gene is 15. From the germline V gene, CDR1 is SGHDN and CDR2 is FVKESK.